These 11 T cell receptor beta chains came from one sample sequenced in a study of CD8 T cells in ankylosing spondylitis. TCRdb reanalysed the 5' RACE reads using MiXCR and keeps one entry per CDR3 protein. The data hold about 340,000 distinct CDR3 sequences, with about 14% observed a single time. What was sequenced was blood, either unsorted or a sorted T cell fraction (not recorded which). Every receptor here comes from a male donor with ankylosing spondylitis or in good health (not recorded which).

V gene TRBV12-3 or TRBV12-4 combines with J gene TRBJ2-7; D might be TRBD1 (6 bases). The length of the CDR3 is 14 residues. The V gene lost 6 bases and the J gene lost 2 bases, with 14 bases spanning the gap. The CDR3 here is CASSRDIPPYEQYF. The CDR3 bases are TGTGCCAGCAGCCGGGACATACCCCCCTACGAGCAGTACTTC.

This clonotype was counted between two and nine times. The V call is TRBV4-1, the J call TRBJ2-3; 13 nucleotides line up with TRBD2. The length of the CDR3 is 19 residues. The V segment lost 0 bases and the J segment 5 bases; nucleotides outside the gene matches: 11. Per germline, CDR1 MGHRA and CDR2 YSYEKL. For the CDR3, the DNA is TGCGCCAGCAGCCAAGAAAAGCACGGCAGGACTAGCGGGAGAGATACGCAGTATTTT. This translates into CASSQEKHGRTSGRDTQYF.

The chain couples TRBV5-1 to TRBJ2-7; the D gene is possibly TRBD2 (6 bases). V lost 4 bases and J lost 2, with 16 bases in between. Germline values: CDR1 SGHRS, CDR2 YFSETQ. CDR3 size: 15 residues. The CDR3: CASSLLPGEAYEQYF. In DNA form, the CDR3 reads TGCGCCAGCAGCCTCCTCCCGGGGGAAGCCTACGAGCAGTACTTC.

This clonotype was counted ten times or more. The chain employs TRBV5-1 and TRBJ1-1; possible D gene TRBD1, 5 bases. The CDR3 is 14 amino acids. Trimming left V 0 bases short and J 5 bases short, with 11 bases between. Per germline, CDR1 SGHRS and CDR2 YFSETQ. The CDR3 reads CASSLVGGQTEAFF. In DNA, the CDR3 is TGCGCCAGCAGCTTGGTGGGGGGTCAGACTGAAGCTTTCTTT.

The table lists this clonotype with a few counts. The chain joins TRBV5-6 to TRBJ2-7; D assignment may be TRBD1 or TRBD2 (5 bases each). CDR1 is SGHDT, CDR2 YYEEEE, per germline. The V end was cut by 6 bases, the J end by 6 bases, with 19 bases between. CDR3 length: 14 amino acids. The CDR3 loop is CASTLRPGTAEQYF. The CDR3 DNA reads as TGTGCCAGCACCCTACGCCCGGGGACGGCCGAGCAGTACTTC.

This clonotype was seen more than once but under ten times. V usage is TRBV6-1 and J usage is TRBJ1-5, with 8 bases lining up with TRBD1. The CDR3 length is 16 residues. Germline CDR1 is MNHNS and CDR2 is SASEGT. V lost 1 base to trimming and J lost 5 bases; unmatched junction nucleotides: 7. CDR3 residues: CASSEVGTGFYQPQHF. Here the CDR3 DNA reads TGTGCCAGCAGTGAAGTGGGGACAGGCTTTTATCAGCCCCAGCATTTT.

The sample holds many counts of this clonotype. The chain is built from TRBV3-1 and TRBJ2-3; 10 nucleotides agree with TRBD2. Germline V CDR1 and CDR2: LGHDT, YNNKEL (reference sequence). The CDR3 consists of 15 residues. V dropped 4 bases and J dropped 4; count of bases not matched to a gene: 5. The CDR3 DNA follows: TGTGCCAGCAGCCGAACTAGCGGGGTCTCAGATACGCAGTATTTT. Residues: CASSRTSGVSDTQYF.

This clonotype was observed a few times. The rearrangement links TRBV12-3 or TRBV12-4 to TRBJ2-5; TRBD1 matches at 8 bases. The CDR3 has 13 amino acids. V gave up 5 bases and J gave up 5 bases; unmatched junction bases: 4. CDR3 nucleotide sequence: TGTGCCAGCAGTACGGACAGGGAGGAGACCCAGTACTTC. Translated, it gives CASSTDREETQYF.

V is TRBV5-5 and J is TRBJ2-7, with 11 bases identical to TRBD1. The CDR3 is 14 amino acids. CDR1 is SGHKS and CDR2 is YYEKEE in the germline V gene (reference sequence). The ends lost 5 bases at V and 4 bases at J; junction bases unmatched: 5. CDR3 sequence: CASSWGQGVYEQYF. Here the CDR3 DNA reads TGTGCCAGCAGTTGGGGACAGGGGGTTTACGAGCAGTACTTC.

This clonotype was recorded a few times. This rearrangement joins TRBV7-9 to TRBJ2-7; 7 nucleotides align to TRBD2. The CDR3 loop spans 14 amino acids. In germline, CDR1 is SEHNR, CDR2 FQNEAQ (reference sequence). Trimming took 0 bases from V and 6 from J; bases not matched to a gene: 5. The DNA of the CDR3 is TGTGCCAGCAGCTTAGCCCGCGGGAGCGTCGAGCAGTACTTC. As protein: CASSLARGSVEQYF.

The chain uses TRBV7-9 and TRBJ2-2, with 7 bases fitting TRBD1. The junction had 14 bases not matched to a gene; V was cut back by 6 bases and J by 10 bases. This CDR3 is 15 amino acids long. Germline-derived CDR1 and CDR2 are SEHNR and FQNEAQ (reference sequence). The CDR3 DNA reads TGTGCCAGCAGACTAGGGCGAGAGGGGGCCTCGGAGCTGTTTTTT. This sequence encodes CASRLGREGASELFF.